The following is a TCR beta chain sequence with its context. Its antigen is not identified. V was pared by 1 base and J by 5 bases, with 4 bases of the junction left unmatched. Germline V gene sequence: CDR1 SEHNR, CDR2 FQNEAQ (reference sequence). This CDR3 is 14 amino acids long. The whole isolated RNA underwent reverse transcription, so sequencing captured expressed TCRB transcripts. TCRdb's copy holds only in-frame clones and misses some; the assay was immunoSEQ multiplex PCR. This sample yields around 290,000 clones, of which 7% to 9% are seen a single time; roughly 1% belongs to the top ten. The sample comes from a study of beta chain features in type 1 diabetes. Study-wide findings and caveats: Using cDNA template may skew counts toward highly expressing activated cells. PCR might favor shorter templates, equally in patients and controls.

The source is a woman aged 18-29 years in good health. The V and J genes are TRBV7-9 and TRBJ2-7, with 8 bases matching TRBD1. The source material was central memory CD4+ T cells from blood. The CDR3 loop is CASSLDRGDHEQYV. The DNA of the CDR3 is TGTGCCAGCAGCTTAGACAGGGGGGACCACGAGCAGTACGTC.